This T cell receptor beta chain appears in the sequencing data of a study of circulating CD8 cells and anti-PD-1 response in melanoma. Each library started from about 15 ng of total RNA using the QIAseq Immune Repertoire TCR panel. TCRdb reprocessed the reads with MiXCR, giving one entry per CDR3 protein. Here the sample spans some 600 distinct CDR3 sequences, approximately 10% being singletons. Sorting of live CD3+CD8+TCRalphabeta+ cells by PD-1 and/or TIGIT gave four subsets. Sample share makes this clonotype medium-sized (0.01 to 0.1%). Its antigen remains unidentified. The germline gives CDR1 MGHDK, CDR2 SYGVNS. Trimming shortened V by 4 bases and J by 3 bases, and 13 bases separated the two germline ends. The CDR3 spans 15 residues. Regarding the study as a whole: Peptide assays on expanded sorted subsets replaced tumor-based reactivity testing. PD-1 and DPOS subsets showed similar, higher clonality than DNEG. At M1, fewer than 7% of TRB clonotypes appeared in multiple subsets.

The sequencing used CD8+ T cells from PBMCs, collected at baseline or after one month of anti-PD-1 therapy (not recorded which). The chain joins TRBV25-1 to TRBJ2-1; TRBD2 is a possible D gene (7 bases). The TCR was taken from a human donor with melanoma. CDR3: CASSGGASGYNEQFF. Written as DNA, the CDR3 is TGTGCCAGCAGTGGGGGGGCTAGCGGCTACAATGAGCAGTTCTTC.